These 16 T cell receptor beta chains originate from one sample sequenced in a study of shared clonotypes between healthy human individuals. Only in-frame clones appear in the TCRdb table, and some are missing; sequencing was by immunoSEQ multiplex PCR. The repertoire holds more than 2 million clones, with 85% to 95% as singletons. Sequencing was done on a sample of naive CD4+ T cells sorted from blood. The subset is: CD45RA+ positively selected. These receptors all stem from a man between 18 and 35 years old in good health.

The chain combines TRBV4-1 with TRBJ2-2; D is undetermined. The length of the CDR3 is 11 residues. Germline V gene data show CDR1 as MGHRA and CDR2 as YSYEKL. Trimming left V 4 bases short and J 8 bases short, with 5 bases between. In DNA, the CDR3 is TGCGCCAGCAGCCTCGCTGGGGAGCTGTTTTTT. Protein sequence: CASSLAGELFF.

The chain uses TRBV2 and TRBJ2-7, with 10 nucleotides matching TRBD1. Unmatched junction bases numbered 6, after V lost 3 bases and J lost 4 bases. Per the germline V gene, CDR1 is SNHLY and CDR2 is FYNNEI. There are 15 residues in the CDR3. The CDR3 sequence is CASSELTGGRYEQYF. CDR3 nucleotide sequence: TGTGCCAGCAGTGAGTTGACAGGGGGCAGGTACGAGCAGTACTTC. The full variable domain, its missing parts supplied by reference TRBV2 and TRBJ2-7, is EPEVTQTPSHQVTQMGQEVILRCVPISNHLYFYWYRQILGQKVEFLVSFYNNEISEKSEIFDDQFSVERPDGSNFTLKIRSTKLEDSAMYFCASSELTGGRYEQYFGPGTRLTVT.

The chain uses TRBV18 and TRBJ2-2; no clear D. The germline CDR1 and CDR2 sequences are KGHSH and LQKENI. The ends were cut back, 5 bases at V and 3 bases at J, with 7 bases in the middle. The CDR3 extends over 13 amino acids. The CDR3 DNA reads TGTGCCAGCTCAAGCTCTTACACCGGGGAGCTGTTTTTT. Translated: CASSSSYTGELFF.

This clone was found once. V and J are TRBV5-4 and TRBJ2-2, with a possible D match to TRBD1 (5 bases). The CDR3 contains 16 residues. Germline CDR1 reads SGHNT; CDR2 reads YYREEE (reference sequence). Trimming pared 4 bases from V and 4 bases from J, leaving 17 bases between. In DNA, the CDR3 is TGTGCCAGCAGCGGGTTGCGCCAGGGAATCACCGGGGAGCTGTTTTTT. Residues: CASSGLRQGITGELFF. Drawing the rest from reference TRBV5-4 and TRBJ2-2, the complete variable domain is ETGVTQSPTHLIKTRGQQVTLRCSSQSGHNTVSWYQQALGQGPQFIFQYYREEENGRGNFPPRFSGLQFPNYSSELNVNALELDDSALYLCASSGLRQGITGELFFGEGSRLTVL.

V is TRBV10-1 and J is TRBJ1-1, with a tentative D call TRBD1 (5 bases). Trimming shortened V by 6 bases and J by 0 bases, and 8 bases separated the two germline ends. This CDR3 region has 13 residues. Germline V gene sequence: CDR1 WNHNN, CDR2 SYGVQD (reference sequence). This chain's CDR3 is CASSGDLNTEAFF. The CDR3 nucleotides are TGCGCCAGCAGCGGGGACCTGAACACTGAAGCTTTCTTT.

This chain connects TRBV7-6 to TRBJ2-6; D remains unclear. Trimming removed 4 bases from V and 0 bases from J, with 10 bases in between. The CDR3 contains 16 residues. CDR1 and CDR2 from the germline V gene are SGHVS and FNYEAQ. The CDR3 here is CASSSSAGSGANVLTF. CDR3 bases: TGTGCCAGCAGCTCCAGCGCCGGCTCTGGGGCCAACGTCCTGACTTTC. The entire variable domain, with the rest obtained from reference TRBV7-6 and TRBJ2-6, is as follows: GAGVSQSPRYKVTKRGQDVALRCDPISGHVSLYWYRQALGQGPEFLTYFNYEAQQDKSGLPNDRFSAERPEGSISTLTIQRTEQRDSAMYRCASSSSAGSGANVLTFGAGSRLTVL.

The genes are TRBV6-5 and TRBJ2-5, with D hard to call. Germline CDR1 reads MNHEY; CDR2 reads SVGAGI. This CDR3 is built from 16 residues. V gave up 0 bases and J gave up 1 base, with 12 bases separating them. CDR3 nucleotide sequence: TGTGCCAGCAGTTACTCGAAGATTAAGACCCAAGAGACCCAGTACTTC. As protein: CASSYSKIKTQETQYF.

The chain links TRBV19 to TRBJ2-3; no clear D gene. Trimming pared 7 bases from V and 0 bases from J, leaving 11 bases between. Germline assignment: CDR1 LNHDA and CDR2 SQIVND (reference sequence). The CDR3 loop spans 14 amino acids. CDR3 residues: CASTSGSSTDTQYF. In DNA, the CDR3 is TGTGCCAGTACTTCAGGATCTAGCACAGATACGCAGTATTTT. Variable domain in full (rest from reference TRBV19 and TRBJ2-3): DGGITQSPKYLFRKEGQNVTLSCEQNLNHDAMYWYRQDPGQGLRLIYYSQIVNDFQKGDIAEGYSVSREKKESFPLTVTSAQKNPTAFYLCASTSGSSTDTQYFGPGTRLTVL.

In nucleotides, the CDR3 is TGTGCCAGTAGTATAGGCGGCAGGGCCGGAGACGAGCAGTACTTC. It specifies CASSIGGRAGDEQYF. This chain links TRBV19 with TRBJ2-7, with D possibly TRBD1 on 5 matching bases. This CDR3 region has 15 residues. Germline V gene data show CDR1 as LNHDA and CDR2 as SQIVND (reference sequence). V shed 1 base and J shed 5 bases, with 15 bases lying between them.

CDR3 protein: CASSLLSRPETQYF. The CDR3 nucleotides are TGTGCCAGCAGTTTATTGTCCAGGCCGGAGACCCAGTACTTC. The rearrangement joins TRBV27 to TRBJ2-5, with D unresolved. This CDR3 is built from 14 residues. V lost 1 base, J lost 5 bases, and 11 bases lay in between. Germline CDR1 and CDR2: MNHEY and SMNVEV (reference sequence).

Of note for this clone: This may stem from a read error, because a much larger clone lies one nucleotide away. Distinct nucleotide sequences in the sample also encode this CDR3. The genes are TRBV6-1 and TRBJ1-1; D unresolved. CDR3 size: 11 residues. Looked up from germline, CDR1 is MNHNS and CDR2 is SASEGT. The ends were cut back, 6 bases at V and 0 bases at J, with 2 bases in the middle. CDR3 DNA sequence: TGTGCCAGCAGGATGAACACTGAAGCTTTCTTT. Translating it yields CASRMNTEAFF.

J is TRBJ2-7 and V is TRBV5-1; 9 positions match TRBD2. The CDR3 loop spans 14 amino acids. CDR1 and CDR2 (germline): SGHRS, YFSETQ. The V and J ends lost 4 bases and 6 bases, in that order; junction bases with no gene match: 8. The CDR3 loop is CASSPGLAPSEQYF. DNA for the CDR3: TGCGCCAGCAGCCCGGGACTAGCACCGTCCGAGCAGTACTTC.

This clone appeared a single time. V gene TRBV6-5 combines with J gene TRBJ2-7, with TRBD2 matching 7 bases. With V trimmed by 10 bases and J by 5 bases, 14 bases remained unmatched. Germline values: CDR1 MNHEY, CDR2 SVGAGI. This CDR3 is 14 amino acids long. CDR3 protein: CATSRGGGPDEQYF. Here the CDR3 DNA reads TGTGCCACCAGCCGCGGGGGTGGCCCGGACGAGCAGTACTTC.

For this clone: Other DNA sequences from this sample encode an identical CDR3 as well. In nucleotides, the CDR3 is TGTGCCTGGAGTGACAGGGGGGAAAAACTGTTTTTT. Protein product: CAWSDRGEKLFF. The rearrangement links TRBV30 to TRBJ1-4; 8 bases are a match to TRBD1. CDR3 size: 12 residues. The V gene end was trimmed by 1 base and the J gene end by 8 bases; junction bases not matched to a gene: 0. Germline V gene data show CDR1 as GTSNPN and CDR2 as SVGIG (reference sequence).

This chain uses TRBV1 with TRBJ2-7; the table's D call, TRBD2, has no DNA check behind it. TRBV1 is a documented pseudogene. This CDR3 has 16 amino acids. The CDR3 is CTSSQVTPSGSYEQYF. CDR3 DNA sequence: TGCACCAGCAGCCAAGTCACGCCTAGCGGGAGTTACGAGCAGTACTTC.

This chain joins TRBV2 and TRBJ1-5, with unresolved D. This CDR3 contains 13 residues. The germline gives CDR1 SNHLY, CDR2 FYNNEI. The V and J ends lost 3 bases and 7 bases respectively, with 10 bases between them. Here the CDR3 reads CASSDSAPQPQHF. For the CDR3, the DNA is TGTGCCAGCAGTGACTCGGCACCGCAGCCCCAGCATTTT.